Listed below are T cell receptor beta chains from one sample, sequenced in a study of T cell responses to AZD1222 COVID-19 vaccine. Clones were read by immunoSEQ multiplex PCR, and TCRdb kept only the in-frame ones, dropping some. The sample holds under 95,000 clones, around 90% seen once. This specimen was peripheral blood, taken on day 0 of AZD1222 vaccination. Every receptor here comes from an adult in good health. CDR3s include the opening cysteine and the closing phenylalanine or tryptophan. D genes are given only for firm matches. Rows may omit the clone size; those that give it use once, few, many or a size class.

>.|TRBV2|TRBJ2-7|.
CASSVARGGLGEQYF
TGTGCCAGCAGTGTGGCCAGGGGAGGCCTTGGGGAGCAGTACTTC
>.|TRBV5-1|TRBJ2-7|TRBD1
CASSPGTGGVKQYF
TGCGCCAGCAGCCCCGGGACAGGGGGCGTGAAGCAGTACTTC
>few|TRBV11-2|TRBJ2-7|TRBD2
CASSLVGLAGSEQYF
TGTGCCAGCAGCTTAGTAGGTCTAGCGGGAAGCGAGCAGTACTTC
>.|TRBV5-5|TRBJ2-1|.
CASSIQGNEQFF
TGTGCCAGCAGCATCCAGGGTAATGAGCAGTTCTTC
>few|TRBV5-1|TRBJ1-1|.
CASSLMGQRNTEAFF
TGCGCCAGCAGCTTAATGGGGCAGAGAAACACTGAAGCTTTCTTT
>once|TRBV12-5|TRBJ2-7|TRBD2
CASGSPRIAGVTEQYF
TGTGCTAGTGGTTCCCCCCGGATAGCGGGAGTTACCGAGCAGTACTTC
>.|TRBV6-6|TRBJ1-5|.
CASSPSEWVRGNQPQHF
TGTGCCAGCAGTCCTAGCGAGTGGGTGCGTGGCAATCAGCCCCAGCATTTT
>.|TRBV6-6|TRBJ1-3|.
CASSPAGGRRVDSGNTIYF
TGTGCCAGCAGTCCCGCCGGGGGCCGGAGAGTTGACTCTGGAAACACCATATATTTT
>.|TRBV6-5|TRBJ2-7|TRBD1
CASGLGDRGYEQYF
TGTGCCAGCGGGCTGGGGGACAGGGGCTACGAGCAGTACTTC
>.|TRBV6-2/TRBV6-3|TRBJ2-5|TRBD1
CASSYITGGRETQYF
TGTGCCAGCAGTTACATAACAGGGGGCCGAGAGACCCAGTACTTC
>.|TRBV28|TRBJ2-3|.
CASPPNMGSTDTQYF
TGTGCCAGCCCGCCCAACATGGGCAGCACAGATACGCAGTATTTT
>.|TRBV6-5|TRBJ2-7|.
CATFPGAGGTHEQYF
TGTGCCACCTTTCCTGGGGCAGGGGGGACTCACGAGCAGTACTTC
>.|TRBV7-2|TRBJ1-5|.
CASSLSGVPNQPQHF
TGTGCCAGCAGCTTATCCGGGGTACCCAATCAGCCCCAGCATTTT
>once|TRBV19|TRBJ1-6|.
CASPTRGLWENNSPLHF
TGTGCCAGTCCGACCCGAGGACTGTGGGAAAATAATTCACCCCTCCACTTT
>.|TRBV9|TRBJ1-1|.
CASGGDTEAFF
TGTGCCAGCGGGGGCGACACTGAAGCTTTCTTT
>.|TRBV19|TRBJ1-2|.
CASSRPVNYGYTF
TGTGCCAGTAGTAGGCCGGTAAACTATGGCTACACCTTC
>.|TRBV11-1|TRBJ1-6|.
CASSSSGTVNSPLHF
TGTGCCAGCAGCTCCTCCGGGACGGTTAATTCACCCCTCCACTTT
>once|TRBV15|TRBJ2-7|.
CATSPRGTRPYEQYF
TGTGCCACCAGCCCAAGGGGTACCCGGCCCTACGAGCAGTACTTC
>.|TRBV4-1|TRBJ1-4|TRBD1
CASSQGDRTNEKLFF
TGCGCCAGCAGCCAAGGGGACAGAACTAATGAAAAACTGTTTTTT
>.|TRBV28|TRBJ2-5|TRBD2
CASNGLAEFQETQYF
TGTGCCAGCAACGGACTAGCGGAGTTCCAAGAGACCCAGTACTTC
>.|TRBV5-1|TRBJ2-2|.
CASSFGPNTGELFF
TGCGCCAGCAGCTTTGGGCCTAACACCGGGGAGCTGTTTTTT
>.|TRBV11-2|TRBJ2-6|.
CASSLSSGANVLTF
TGTGCCAGCAGCTTAAGTTCTGGGGCCAACGTCCTGACTTTC
>.|TRBV9|TRBJ2-1|TRBD2
CASSEGASGSVYEQFF
TGTGCCAGCAGCGAGGGGGCTAGCGGGAGTGTCTATGAGCAGTTCTTC
>.|TRBV10-3|TRBJ2-6|.
CAISESTGTSGANVLTF
TGTGCCATCAGTGAGTCGACAGGTACCTCTGGGGCCAACGTCCTGACTTTC
>.|TRBV19|TRBJ1-6|.
CASSWGSSHSPLHF
TGTGCCAGTAGTTGGGGCAGTTCTCATTCACCCCTCCACTTT
>.|TRBV7-8|TRBJ2-1|TRBD2
CASSSREGRYNEQFF
TGTGCCAGCAGCTCCAGGGAGGGCCGATACAATGAGCAGTTCTTC
>.|TRBV5-6|TRBJ1-5|.
CASSFVPEQNYSNQPQHF
TGTGCCAGCAGCTTCGTTCCGGAACAGAACTATAGCAATCAGCCCCAGCATTTT
>.|TRBV19|TRBJ1-5|.
CASSTTVGGNQPQHF
TGTGCCAGTAGTACTACAGTGGGCGGCAATCAGCCCCAGCATTTT
>.|TRBV7-7|TRBJ2-1|.
CASSLGGTLLNEQFF
TGTGCTAGCAGCTTAGGGGGGACTCTACTAAATGAGCAGTTCTTC
>.|TRBV19|TRBJ1-1|TRBD1
CASSAKGQLNTEAFF
TGTGCCAGTAGTGCCAAGGGACAGTTGAACACTGAAGCTTTCTTT
>.|TRBV2|TRBJ2-5|.
CASSWGPPGTQYF
TGTGCCAGCAGTTGGGGACCGCCTGGGACCCAGTACTTC
>.|TRBV5-1|TRBJ2-1|TRBD2
CASSPPVAGAYNEQFF
TGCGCCAGCAGCCCACCGGTAGCGGGAGCCTACAATGAGCAGTTCTTC
>.|TRBV25-1|TRBJ2-1|TRBD2
CASSDPGRANNEQFF
TGTGCCAGCAGTGATCCCGGGAGGGCCAACAATGAGCAGTTCTTC
>few|TRBV7-9|TRBJ1-5|.
CASSLDPYQPQHF
TGTGCCAGCAGCTTAGATCCCTATCAGCCCCAGCATTTT
>.|TRBV7-2|TRBJ2-1|.
CASSPDSGVKDEQFF
TGTGCCAGCAGCCCCGATTCGGGGGTTAAGGATGAGCAGTTCTTC
>.|TRBV6-1|TRBJ1-2|.
CASSETGNYGYTF
TGTGCCAGCAGTGAAACAGGGAACTATGGCTACACCTTC
>once|TRBV9|TRBJ2-1|.
CASSPMTNEQFF
TGTGCCAGCAGCCCGATGACTAATGAGCAGTTCTTC
>.|TRBV19|TRBJ2-1|TRBD2
CASSPNLGASGTASYNEQFF
TGTGCCAGTAGTCCCAATCTCGGGGCTAGCGGGACTGCTTCCTACAATGAGCAGTTCTTC
>.|TRBV1|TRBJ2-5|.
CTSSLGPGRTQYF
TGCACCAGCAGCCTGGGCCCAGGTCGGACCCAGTACTTC
>once|TRBV29-1|TRBJ1-5|.
CSVVQSPNQPQHF
TGCAGCGTTGTGCAGTCTCCCAATCAGCCCCAGCATTTT
>.|TRBV12-5|TRBJ2-1|TRBD2
CASGNSIAGAPPHEQFF
TGTGCTAGTGGTAACTCCATAGCGGGAGCCCCTCCACATGAGCAGTTCTTC
>.|TRBV15|TRBJ2-3|TRBD2
CATSSPSGRATDTQYF
TGTGCCACCAGCAGCCCTAGCGGGAGGGCCACAGATACGCAGTATTTT
>.|TRBV6-1|TRBJ2-3|TRBD2
CASRPGTSGTDTQYF
TGTGCCAGCAGGCCCGGGACTAGCGGGACAGATACGCAGTATTTT
>once|TRBV12-5|TRBJ2-7|TRBD2
CASGSRGSYEQYF
TGTGCTAGTGGTTCGCGCGGGAGCTACGAGCAGTACTTC
>.|TRBV28|TRBJ1-3|.
CASSSGVAGGNTIYF
TGTGCCAGCAGTTCGGGTGTGGCAGGAGGAAACACCATATATTTT
>.|TRBV13|TRBJ2-2|.
CASSFFGELFF
TGTGCCAGCAGCTTTTTCGGGGAGCTGTTTTTT
>.|TRBV12-3/TRBV12-4|TRBJ2-1|.
CASSRDAAWEQFF
TGTGCCAGCAGCCGTGACGCGGCTTGGGAGCAGTTCTTC
>.|TRBV5-1|TRBJ2-3|.
CASSLSLPTDTQYF
TGCGCCAGCAGCTTGAGCCTCCCCACAGATACGCAGTATTTT
>.|TRBV28|TRBJ2-7|TRBD1
CAIGTGGTYEQYF
TGTGCCATCGGGACAGGGGGCACCTACGAGCAGTACTTC
>.|TRBV19|TRBJ2-7|.
CASSTGSSYEQYF
TGTGCCAGTAGTACAGGGAGCTCCTACGAGCAGTACTTC
>many|TRBV5-1|TRBJ1-2|.
CASSPGQTNYGYTF
TGCGCCAGCAGCCCGGGGCAGACAAACTATGGCTACACCTTC
>.|TRBV7-8|TRBJ1-1|.
CASSLSGAGAEAFF
TGTGCCAGCAGCTTGTCGGGGGCAGGGGCTGAAGCTTTCTTT
>.|TRBV5-1|TRBJ2-5|.
CASSLEDRETQYF
TGCGCCAGCAGCTTGGAAGACAGAGAGACCCAGTACTTC
>.|TRBV30|TRBJ1-1|.
CAWSVHFWTEAFF
TGTGCCTGGAGTGTACATTTTTGGACTGAAGCTTTCTTT
>.|TRBV19|TRBJ2-7|.
CASSRSRSYEQYF
TGTGCCAGTAGTCGCTCGCGATCCTACGAGCAGTACTTC